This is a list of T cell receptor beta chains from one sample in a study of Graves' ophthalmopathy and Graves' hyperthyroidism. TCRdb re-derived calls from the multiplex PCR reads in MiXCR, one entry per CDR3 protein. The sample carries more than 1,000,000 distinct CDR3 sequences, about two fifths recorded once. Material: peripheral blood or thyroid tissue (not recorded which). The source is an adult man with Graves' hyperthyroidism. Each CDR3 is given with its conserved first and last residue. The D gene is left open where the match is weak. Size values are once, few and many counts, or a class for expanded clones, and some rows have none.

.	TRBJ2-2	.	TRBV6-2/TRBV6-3	CAAGATGELFF	TGTGCCGCGGGGGCCACCGGGGAGCTGTTTTTT
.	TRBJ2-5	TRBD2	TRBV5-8	CASSLEGTSFMSQYF	TGTGCCAGCAGCTTGGAAGGGACTAGCTTTATGTCCCAGTACTTC
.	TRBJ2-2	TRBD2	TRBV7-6	CASSPNTGGPFF	TGTGCCAGCAGCCCAAACACGGGGGGACCGTTTTTT
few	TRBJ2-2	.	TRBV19	CASTRSGAPGELFF	TGTGCCAGTACCCGATCGGGGGCCCCCGGGGAGCTGTTTTTT
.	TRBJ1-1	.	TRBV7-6	CASSLDGRRSSEAFF	TGTGCCAGCAGCTTAGACGGCAGGCGGTCGAGTGAAGCTTTCTTT
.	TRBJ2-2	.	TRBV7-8	CASSSNTGELSW	TGTGCCAGCAGCTCAAACACCGGGGAGCTGTCTTGG
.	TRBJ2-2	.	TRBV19	CASSTPRGFGNGELFF	.
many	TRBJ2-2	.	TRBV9	CASSVAGLSTGELFF	TGTGCCAGCAGCGTAGCCGGACTATCCACCGGGGAGCTGTTTTTT
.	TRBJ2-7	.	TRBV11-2	CASRSLRTAKTYEQYF	TGTGCCAGCAGGTCCCTGAGGACAGCGAAGACCTACGAGCAGTACTTC
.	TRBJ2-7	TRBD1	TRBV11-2	CASSLGGTGARREQYF	TGTGCCAGCAGCTTAGGTGGTACAGGGGCTCGAAGGGAGCAGTACTTC
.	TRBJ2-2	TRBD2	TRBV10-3	CASSRNRLAGAGELLF	TGTGCCAGCAGTCGGAACCGACTAGCGGGAGCCGGGGAGCTGCTTTTT
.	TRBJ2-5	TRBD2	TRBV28	CASSSGLAAQYF	TGTGCCAGCAGTTCCGGACTAGCGGCCCAGTACTTC
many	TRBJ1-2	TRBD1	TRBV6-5	CASSYLGTGGYGYTF	TGTGCCAGCAGTTACCTTGGGACAGGGGGCTATGGCTACACCTTC
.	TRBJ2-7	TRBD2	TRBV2	CASSPAGGSHYEQYF	TGTGCCAGCAGTCCAGCGGGAGGGTCGCACTACGAGCAGTACTTC
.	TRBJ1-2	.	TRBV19	CASSLRDISYSF	TGTGCCAGTAGTCTCCGGGACATCAGCTACTCCTTC
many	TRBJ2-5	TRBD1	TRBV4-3	CASSLGWQGAWETQYF	TGCGCCAGCAGCCTAGGTTGGCAGGGGGCATGGGAGACCCAGTACTTC
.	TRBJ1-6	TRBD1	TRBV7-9	CASSFPGQGALNSPLHF	TGTGCCAGCAGCTTTCCGGGACAGGGGGCCCTTAATTCACCCCTCCACTTT
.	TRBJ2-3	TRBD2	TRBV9	CASSETSGDTDTQYF	TGTGCCAGCAGTGAGACTAGCGGGGACACAGATACGCAGTATTTT
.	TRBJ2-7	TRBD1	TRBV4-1	CASSRWTGDYEQYF	TGCGCCAGCAGCCGCTGGACAGGGGACTACGAGCAGTACTTC
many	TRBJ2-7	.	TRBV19	CASSRIFESSYEQYF	TGTGCCAGTAGTCGTATCTTCGAGAGCTCCTACGAGCAGTACTTC
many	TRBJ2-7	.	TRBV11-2	CASSLRDIAYEQYF	TGTGCCAGCAGCTTGCGAGACATAGCCTACGAGCAGTACTTC
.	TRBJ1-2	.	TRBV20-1	CSVTGGVGGYTF	TGCAGTGTCACGGGGGGGGTAGGCGGCTACACCTTC
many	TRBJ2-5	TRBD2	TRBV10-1	CASSHDGTRRFQETQYF	TGCGCCAGCAGCCACGACGGGACTAGGAGGTTCCAAGAGACCCAGTACTTC
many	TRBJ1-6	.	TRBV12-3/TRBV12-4	CASRVGSPLHF	TGTGCCAGCAGGGTGGGATCACCCCTCCACTTT
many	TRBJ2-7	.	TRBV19	CASSPRDRSSYEQYF	TGTGCCAGCAGCCCCCGGGACCGAAGCTCCTACGAGCAGTACTTC
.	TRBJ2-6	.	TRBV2	CASSEKGNSGANVLTF	TGTGCCAGCAGTGAAAAAGGGAACTCTGGGGCCAACGTCCTGACTTTC
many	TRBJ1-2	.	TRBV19	CASSASRQTYGYTF	TGTGCCAGTAGTGCCTCCCGACAGACCTATGGCTACACCTTC
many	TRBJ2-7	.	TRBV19	CATSSGTGGFF	TGTGCCACCTCGTCTGGGACCGGTGGTTTCTTC
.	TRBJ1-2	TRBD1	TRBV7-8	CASSLGYTGTGEFNYGYTF	TGTGCCAGCAGCTTAGGGTACACCGGGACAGGCGAATTTAACTATGGCTACACCTTC
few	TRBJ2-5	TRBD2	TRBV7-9	CASSPAGGSQFETQYF	TGTGCCAGCAGCCCAGCGGGGGGGTCGCAGTTTGAGACCCAGTACTTC
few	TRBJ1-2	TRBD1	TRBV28	CASSSGQGHGYTF	TGTGCCAGCAGTAGTGGACAGGGTCACGGCTACACCTTC
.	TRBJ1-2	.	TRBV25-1	CASSFIWQHYGYTF	TGTGCCAGCAGTTTCATATGGCAGCATTATGGCTACACCTTC
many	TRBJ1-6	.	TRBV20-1	CSARDTLQGHNSPLHF	TGCAGTGCTAGAGATACGCTTCAGGGTCATAATTCACCCCTCCACTTT
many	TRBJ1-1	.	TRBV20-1	CSARLGDTEAFF	TGCAGTGCTAGACTTGGGGACACTGAAGCTTTCTTT
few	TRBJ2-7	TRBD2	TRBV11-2	CASSLFQRGRSYEQYF	TGTGCCAGCAGCTTATTCCAGCGGGGTCGTTCCTACGAGCAGTACTTC
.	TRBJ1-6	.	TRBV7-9	CASSDKGIYNSPLHF	TGTGCCAGCAGCGATAAGGGGATCTATAATTCACCCCTCCACTTT
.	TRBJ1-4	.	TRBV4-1	CASSQEMKVAVKLFF	TGTGCCAGCAGCCAAGAGATGAAGGTAGCCGTAAAACTGTTTTTT
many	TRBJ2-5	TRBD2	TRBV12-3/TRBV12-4	CASSERLAGGETQYF	TGTGCCAGCAGTGAGAGACTAGCGGGAGGTGAGACCCAGTACTTC
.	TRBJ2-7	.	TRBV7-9	CASSLGSGKGYEQYF	TGTGCCAGCAGCTTAGGGTCGGGGAAAGGCTACGAGCAGTACTTC
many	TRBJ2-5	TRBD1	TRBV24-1	CATSDPRQGVGETQYF	TGTGCCACCAGTGACCCCCGACAGGGGGTGGGGGAGACCCAGTACTTC
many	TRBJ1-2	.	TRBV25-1	CATNQAPIQDYGYTF	TGTGCCACCAACCAGGCTCCTATACAGGACTATGGCTACACCTTC
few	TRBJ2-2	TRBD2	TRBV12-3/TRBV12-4	CASRRTSGSGGELFF	TGTGCCAGCAGGCGGACTAGCGGGAGCGGCGGGGAGCTGTTTTTT
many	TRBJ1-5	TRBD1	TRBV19	CASLPGQGSNQPQHF	TGTGCCAGTCTGCCCGGACAGGGAAGCAATCAGCCCCAGCATTTT
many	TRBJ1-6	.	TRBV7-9	CASSWRGEGNSPLHF	TGTGCCAGCAGCTGGCGCGGGGAGGGTAATTCACCCCTCCACTTT
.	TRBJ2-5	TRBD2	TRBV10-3	CASTPRASGGETQYF	TGTGCCAGCACCCCACGGGCTAGCGGGGGGGAGACCCAGTACTTC
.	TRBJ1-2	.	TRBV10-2	CASVASGGYTF	TGCGCCAGCGTGGCTTCGGGTGGCTACACCTTC
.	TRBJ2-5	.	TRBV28	CASTVQAAETQYF	TGTGCCAGCACCGTTCAAGCGGCGGAGACCCAGTACTTC
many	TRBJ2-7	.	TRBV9	CASSVGGRGYEQYF	TGTGCCAGCAGCGTAGGAGGCCGGGGGTACGAGCAGTACTTC
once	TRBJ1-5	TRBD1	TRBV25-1	CASSQAGGFDQPQHF	TGCGCCAGCAGCCAAGCAGGGGGTTTCGATCAGCCCCAGCATTTT
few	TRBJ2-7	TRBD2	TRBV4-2	CASSQEGLAASYEQYF	TGTGCCAGCAGCCAGGAAGGACTAGCCGCGTCCTACGAGCAGTACTTC
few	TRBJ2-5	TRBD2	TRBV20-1	CSARSGPGGAQYF	TGCAGTGCTAGATCAGGACCGGGGGGGGCCCAGTACTTC
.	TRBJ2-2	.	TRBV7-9	CASISVNTGELFF	TGTGCCAGCATATCGGTAAACACCGGGGAGCTGTTTTTT
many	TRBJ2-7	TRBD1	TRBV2	CASKMMGTGGSYEQYF	TGTGCCAGCAAGATGATGGGGACAGGGGGTTCCTACGAGCAGTACTTC
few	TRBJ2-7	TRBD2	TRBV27	CASSRLAGGFEQYF	TGTGCCAGCAGTCGACTAGCGGGAGGTTTTGAGCAGTACTTC
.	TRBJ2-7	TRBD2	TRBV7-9	CASSPGTTPYEQYF	TGTGCCAGCAGCCCCGGGACTACTCCCTACGAGCAGTACTTC